The rows below give T cell receptor beta chains drawn from one sample of a study of cytomegalovirus exposure and HLA in healthy donors. Profiling relied on immunoSEQ multiplex PCR, and the TCRdb table lists in-frame clones only, not all of them. In the table there are 120,000 or so clones, just over 65% of which are singletons. What was sequenced was PBMCs. The receptors originated from a young man in good health and CMV-seronegative. Each CDR3 is given with its conserved first and last residue.

j_call v_call cdr3_aa
TRBJ2-3 TRBV5-1 CASREPSRTDTQYF
TRBJ2-1 TRBV4-2 CASSQELELAYNEQFF
TRBJ2-1 TRBV6-6 CASSYGQVNEQFF
TRBJ1-5 TRBV5-1 CASSLGGTGDGQPQHF
TRBJ2-7 TRBV5-1 CASSPGTSGGADEQYF
TRBJ2-1 TRBV28 CASNRGLRSGNEQFF
TRBJ2-7 TRBV7-6 CASSAGTGGPYEQYF
TRBJ1-3 TRBV6-5 CASSGGRGNTIYF
TRBJ2-1 TRBV28 CASSSDALFSLGQFF
TRBJ2-3 TRBV30 CAWTTGLQQYF
TRBJ2-1 TRBV5-1 CASSLEPGREQFF
TRBJ1-3 TRBV5-4 CASSLTGGSRHTIYF
TRBJ2-1 TRBV28 CASSRGLAGVNEQFF
TRBJ2-7 TRBV28 CASSSYHFHEQYF
TRBJ1-2 TRBV21-1 CASSKVNRDKRYGYTF
TRBJ2-1 TRBV19 CASRMGHEQFF
TRBJ2-7 TRBV30 CAWSVPGIHEQYF
TRBJ1-1 TRBV10-1 CASSRQGVNTEAFF
TRBJ2-1 TRBV4-2 CASSQDRLDNEQFF
TRBJ1-2 TRBV15 CATSRPGTGYTF
TRBJ2-3 TRBV10-2 CASRVLDQWSDTQYF
TRBJ2-3 TRBV7-9 CASSLVSNRREYF
TRBJ2-7 TRBV7-2 CASSLAAGALYEQYF
TRBJ1-5 TRBV7-9 CASSLGGIGNQPQHF
TRBJ1-1 TRBV7-2 CASSLRAGGSTEAFF
TRBJ2-2 TRBV9 CASSVEWATGELFF
TRBJ1-2 TRBV27 CASRLQGARGYTF
TRBJ2-1 TRBV6-6 CASKFRGANEQFF
TRBJ2-3 TRBV6-1 CASSDLTSGADTQYF
TRBJ2-1 TRBV6-5 CASSTLYAGETEQFF
TRBJ1-5 TRBV7-6 CASSDLGAQPQHF
TRBJ1-5 TRBV28 CASSLVGQGFSNQPQHF
TRBJ1-3 TRBV30 CAWNVGQHGNTIYF
TRBJ1-2 TRBV2 CASSDGGNDYGYTF
TRBJ2-3 TRBV7-9 CSSSFSAGGETDTQYF
TRBJ1-5 TRBV19 CASSGGLLQPQHF
TRBJ1-4 TRBV6-1 CASSAHRQEHEKLFF
TRBJ2-3 TRBV19 CASSQVAGGVADTQYF
TRBJ1-2 TRBV6-5 CASSYSTTGLNGYTF
TRBJ1-2 TRBV5-1 CASSLGATFNYGYTF
TRBJ2-1 TRBV5-4 CASSLGTWNNEQFF
TRBJ1-5 TRBV27 CASKSEGNQPQHF
TRBJ1-5 TRBV28 CASSFLQVASNQPQHF
TRBJ2-3 TRBV6-4 CASSALAGITDTQYF
TRBJ1-3 TRBV30 CAWSVRTGVSGNTIYF
TRBJ2-7 TRBV6-1 CASSQPGYEQYF
TRBJ1-1 TRBV6-1 CASPSAGGQNTEAFF
TRBJ1-5 TRBV15 CATSSNWGGKGQPQHF
TRBJ1-1 TRBV7-9 CASSSQGPTEAFF
TRBJ1-5 TRBV6-1 CASSAGTGRGGNQPQHF
TRBJ1-1 TRBV14 CASSQRGLRTEAFF